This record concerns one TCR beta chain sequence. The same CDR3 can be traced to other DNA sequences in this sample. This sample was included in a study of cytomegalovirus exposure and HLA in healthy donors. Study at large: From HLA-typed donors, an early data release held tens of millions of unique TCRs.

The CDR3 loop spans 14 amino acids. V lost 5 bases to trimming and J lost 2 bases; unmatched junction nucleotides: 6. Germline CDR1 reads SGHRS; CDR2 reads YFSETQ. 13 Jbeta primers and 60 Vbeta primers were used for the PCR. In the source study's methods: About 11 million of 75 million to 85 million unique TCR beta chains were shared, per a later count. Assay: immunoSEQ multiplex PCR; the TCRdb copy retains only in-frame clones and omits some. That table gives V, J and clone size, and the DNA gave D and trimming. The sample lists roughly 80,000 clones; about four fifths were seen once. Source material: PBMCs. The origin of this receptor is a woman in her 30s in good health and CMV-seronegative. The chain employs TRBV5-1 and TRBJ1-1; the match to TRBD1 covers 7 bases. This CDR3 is CASSFDRANTEAFF. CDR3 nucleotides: TGCGCCAGCAGTTTTGACAGGGCAAACACTGAAGCTTTCTTT.